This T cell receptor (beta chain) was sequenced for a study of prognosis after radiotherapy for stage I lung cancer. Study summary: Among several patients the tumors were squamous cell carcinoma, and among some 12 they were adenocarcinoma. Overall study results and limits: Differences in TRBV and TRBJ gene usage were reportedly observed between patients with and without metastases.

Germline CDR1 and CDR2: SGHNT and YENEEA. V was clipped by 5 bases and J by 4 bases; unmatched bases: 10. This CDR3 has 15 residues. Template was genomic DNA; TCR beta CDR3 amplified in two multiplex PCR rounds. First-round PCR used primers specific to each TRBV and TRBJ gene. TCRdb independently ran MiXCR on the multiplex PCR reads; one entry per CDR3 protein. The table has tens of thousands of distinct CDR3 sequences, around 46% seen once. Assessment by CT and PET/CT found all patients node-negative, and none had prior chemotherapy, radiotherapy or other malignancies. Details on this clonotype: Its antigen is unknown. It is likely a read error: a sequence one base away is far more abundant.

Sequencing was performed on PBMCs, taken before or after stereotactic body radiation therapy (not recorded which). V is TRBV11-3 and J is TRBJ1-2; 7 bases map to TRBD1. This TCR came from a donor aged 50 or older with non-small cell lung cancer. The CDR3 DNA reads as TGTGCCAGCAGCCCTTCCACTAGGGGGCTCTATGGCTACACCTTC. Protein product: CASSPSTRGLYGYTF.